The 6 T cell receptor beta chains in this list originate from one sample, sequenced in a study of CD8+ T cells in alopecia areata. The treatment: oral pan-JAK inhibitor, 5-10 mg twice daily. Investigators isolated RNA and reverse transcribed it into cDNA to act as the sequencing template. Generated by immunoSEQ multiplex PCR, the TCRdb table keeps only in-frame clones and is missing some. This table holds fewer than 250,000 clones, roughly two fifths found once. This material consisted of CD4+ T cells sorted from blood, taken between weeks 30 and 35, from a patient treated with tofacitinib. Source of these receptors: a human donor with alopecia areata.

A few counts support this clone. The chain employs TRBV6-5 and TRBJ2-7; no definite D call. This CDR3 contains 12 residues. Germline loops: CDR1 MNHEY, CDR2 SVGAGI. The germline V and J ends were trimmed by 7 bases and 3 bases, with 10 bases remaining between them. The chain's CDR3 is CASISRSYEQYF. In DNA form, the CDR3 reads TGTGCCAGCATCTCTCGCAGCTACGAGCAGTACTTC.

The V call is TRBV5-6, the J call TRBJ2-2; no firm D call. This CDR3 is built from 13 residues. Germline CDR1 is SGHDT and CDR2 is YYEEEE. The V end lost 3 bases, the J end lost 7 bases, and 10 bases lay between the germline ends. CDR3 DNA: TGTGCCAGCAGCTGGGGTTTATTCGGGGAGCTGTTTTTT. This gives the protein CASSWGLFGELFF.

This chain joins TRBV4-2 and TRBJ1-5; 8 bases align to TRBD1. The CDR3 covers 16 residues. Trimming at V came to 0 bases and at J to 6 bases, leaving 7 bases not matched to a gene. Germline lookup yields CDR1 LGHNA and CDR2 YNFKEQ. The CDR3 nucleotides are TGTGCCAGCAGCCAAGATGGAGGACAGGGAGGTCAGCCCCAGCATTTT. This gives the protein CASSQDGGQGGQPQHF.

This clone was seen more than once but under ten times. The V gene is TRBV30, the J gene TRBJ2-7, with TRBD1 identical over 9 bases. The CDR3 is 12 amino acids. Trimming took 5 bases from V and 5 from J; bases not matched to a gene: 4. Germline lookup yields CDR1 GTSNPN and CDR2 SVGIG (reference sequence). CDR3 in amino acids: CAWAGTGNEQYF. The CDR3 nucleotides are TGTGCCTGGGCCGGGACAGGGAACGAGCAGTACTTC.

Note on this clone: One end of the junction does not line up with germline, which may come from a read error. V usage is TRBV30 and J usage is TRBJ2-6; the D is unclear. The germline gives CDR1 GTSNPN, CDR2 SVGIG (reference sequence). The CDR3 consists of 15 residues. The CDR3 loop reads CAWSVHPGPIPFESF. The CDR3 DNA sequence: TGTGCCTGGAGTGTCCATCCGGGCCCTATCCCCTTCGAGTCTTTC.

This clone was seen a few times. The rearrangement uses TRBV7-9 and TRBJ2-2, with D unresolved. The CDR3 runs to 13 residues. The germline gives CDR1 SEHNR, CDR2 FQNEAQ (reference sequence). V lost 8 bases, J lost 0 bases, and 7 bases lay in between. CDR3 sequence reads: CASDHSNTGELFF. CDR3 nucleotides: TGTGCCAGCGACCATTCGAACACCGGGGAGCTGTTTTTT.